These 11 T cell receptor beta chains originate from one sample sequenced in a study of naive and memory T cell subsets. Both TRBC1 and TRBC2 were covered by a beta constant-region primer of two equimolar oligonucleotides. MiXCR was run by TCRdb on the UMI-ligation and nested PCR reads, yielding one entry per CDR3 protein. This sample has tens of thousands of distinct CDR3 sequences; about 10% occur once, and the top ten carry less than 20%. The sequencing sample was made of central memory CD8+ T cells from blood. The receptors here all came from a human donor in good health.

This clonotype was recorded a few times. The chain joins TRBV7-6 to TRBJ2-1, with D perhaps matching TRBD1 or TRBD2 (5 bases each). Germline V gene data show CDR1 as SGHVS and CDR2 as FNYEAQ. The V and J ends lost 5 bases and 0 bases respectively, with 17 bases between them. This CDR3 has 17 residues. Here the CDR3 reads CASSQRSWGSSYNEQFF. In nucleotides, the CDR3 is TGTGCCAGCAGCCAGAGGTCCTGGGGGAGCTCCTACAATGAGCAGTTCTTC.

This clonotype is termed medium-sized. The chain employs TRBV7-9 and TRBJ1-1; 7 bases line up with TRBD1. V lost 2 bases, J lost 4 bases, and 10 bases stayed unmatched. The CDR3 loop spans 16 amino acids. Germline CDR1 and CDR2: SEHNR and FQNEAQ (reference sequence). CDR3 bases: TGTGCCAGCAGCTTACATGATAAGGGGGCGCGCACTGAAGCTTTCTTT. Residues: CASSLHDKGARTEAFF.

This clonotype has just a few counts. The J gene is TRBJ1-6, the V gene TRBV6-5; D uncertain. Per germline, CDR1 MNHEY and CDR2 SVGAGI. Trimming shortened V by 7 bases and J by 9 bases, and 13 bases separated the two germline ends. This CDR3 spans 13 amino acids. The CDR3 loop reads CASTWYEASPLHF. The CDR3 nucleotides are TGTGCCAGCACCTGGTACGAAGCTTCACCCCTCCACTTT.

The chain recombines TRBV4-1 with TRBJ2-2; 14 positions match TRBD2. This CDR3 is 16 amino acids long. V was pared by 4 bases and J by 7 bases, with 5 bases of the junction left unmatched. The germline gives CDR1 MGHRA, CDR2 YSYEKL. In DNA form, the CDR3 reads TGCGCCAGCAGCCGGGGACTAGCGGGAGTTGTCGGGGAGCTGTTTTTT. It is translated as CASSRGLAGVVGELFF.

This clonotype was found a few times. CDR3 protein: CSVDPGRVTYEQYF. In DNA form, the CDR3 reads TGCAGCGTTGACCCGGGACGGGTGACCTACGAGCAGTACTTC. This chain uses TRBV29-1 with TRBJ2-7, with D possibly called TRBD1 or TRBD2 (5 bases each). The CDR3 runs to 14 residues. The germline V gene has CDR1 SQVTM and CDR2 ANQGSEA. V shed 3 bases and J shed 2 bases, with 14 bases lying between them.

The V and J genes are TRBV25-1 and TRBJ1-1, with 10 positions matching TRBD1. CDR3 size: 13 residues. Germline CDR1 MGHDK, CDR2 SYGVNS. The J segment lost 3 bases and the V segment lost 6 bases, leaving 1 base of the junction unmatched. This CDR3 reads CASRGTGDTEAFF. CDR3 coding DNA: TGTGCCAGCAGGGGGACAGGGGACACTGAAGCTTTCTTT.

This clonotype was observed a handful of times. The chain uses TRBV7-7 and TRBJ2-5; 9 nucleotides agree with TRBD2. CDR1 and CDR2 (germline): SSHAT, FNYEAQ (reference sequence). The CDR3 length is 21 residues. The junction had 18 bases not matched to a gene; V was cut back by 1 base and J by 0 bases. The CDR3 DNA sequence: TGTGCCAGCAGCTTAGTGCGTCGCCCCTACGGCGCTAGCGGGAACCAAGAGACCCAGTACTTC. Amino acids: CASSLVRRPYGASGNQETQYF.

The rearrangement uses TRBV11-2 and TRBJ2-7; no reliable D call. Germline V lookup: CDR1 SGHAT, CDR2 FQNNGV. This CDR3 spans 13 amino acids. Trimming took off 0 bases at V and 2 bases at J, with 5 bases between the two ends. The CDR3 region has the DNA TGTGCCAGCAGCTTAGAATACACCTACGAGCAGTACTTC. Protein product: CASSLEYTYEQYF.

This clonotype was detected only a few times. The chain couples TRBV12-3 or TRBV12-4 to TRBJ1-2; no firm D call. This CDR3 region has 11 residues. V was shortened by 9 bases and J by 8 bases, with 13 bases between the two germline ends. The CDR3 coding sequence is TGTGCCAGTTCGACGGGTGTCGGCTACACCTTC. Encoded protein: CASSTGVGYTF.

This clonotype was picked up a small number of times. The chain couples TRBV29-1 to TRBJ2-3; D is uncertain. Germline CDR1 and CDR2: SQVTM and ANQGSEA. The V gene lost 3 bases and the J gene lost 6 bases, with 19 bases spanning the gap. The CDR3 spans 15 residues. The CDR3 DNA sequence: TGCAGCGTTGAGCCGGACCAGTTTAGTGGTGATACGCAGTATTTT. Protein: CSVEPDQFSGDTQYF.

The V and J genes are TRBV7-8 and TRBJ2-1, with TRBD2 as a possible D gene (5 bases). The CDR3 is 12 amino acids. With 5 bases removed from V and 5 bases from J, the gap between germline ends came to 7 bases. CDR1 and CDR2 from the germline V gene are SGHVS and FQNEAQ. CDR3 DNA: TGTGCCAGCAGCCGACTAAACAATGAGCAGTTCTTC. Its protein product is CASSRLNNEQFF. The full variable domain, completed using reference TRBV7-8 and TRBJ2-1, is GAGVSQSPRYKVAKRGQDVALRCDPISGHVSLFWYQQALGQGPEFLTYFQNEAQLDKSGLPSDRFFAERPEGSVSTLKIQRTQQEDSAVYLCASSRLNNEQFFGPGTRLTVL.